This T cell receptor beta chain was obtained from a study of CD8+ T cells in alopecia areata. Looking at the study overall: Those treated were given oral tofacitinib at 5 to 10 mg twice daily.

Points from the study as a whole: It was observed that many expanded lesional clones persisted in scalp and blood during tofacitinib. Resident alphabeta T-cell populations of normal skin are likewise subject to sequencing in scalp samples. Elevated clonality characterized lesional scalp relative to normal scalp, particularly in alopecia totalis/universalis.

Concerning this clone: The antigen remains unidentified.

Germline CDR1 and CDR2: SGDLS and YYNGEE. V shed 3 bases, J shed 3 bases, and the junction held 8 bases outside the gene matches. This CDR3 contains 16 residues. Treatment meaning: oral pan-JAK inhibitor, 5-10 mg twice daily. Extracted RNA was reverse transcribed into cDNA, the sequencing template. Assay: immunoSEQ multiplex PCR; the TCRdb copy retains only in-frame clones and omits some. The sample lists about 180,000 clones, 53% occurring once. The specimen was CD8+ T cells sorted from blood, collected at week 24, from a patient treated with tofacitinib. V is TRBV9 and J is TRBJ2-7; 11 bases match TRBD2. This TCR was sampled from a human donor with alopecia areata. CDR3: CASSATTSGAYYEQYF. DNA for the CDR3: TGTGCCAGCAGCGCCACGACTAGCGGGGCGTACTACGAGCAGTACTTC. Supplemented by reference TRBV9 and TRBJ2-7, the full variable domain reads DSGVTQTPKHLITATGQRVTLRCSPRSGDLSVYWYQQSLDQGLQFLIQYYNGEERAKGNILERFSAQQFPDLHSELNLSSLELGDSALYFCASSATTSGAYYEQYFGPGTRLTVT.